This TCR beta chain was sequenced for a study of blood T cell repertoires in COVID-19. The wider study: The United States, Italy and Spain were the sources of the acute and convalescent COVID-19 samples. Sources were T cells, B-cell-depleted T cells, or PBMCs; the material itself was cDNA or gDNA.

Per the study methods: Estimates of nucleated cell counts were drawn from the amplification of reference gene primers. Using immunoSEQ multiplex PCR, the repertoire was profiled, and TCRdb retains in-frame clones only, with some absent. The V and J calls and clone size come from that table; D and trimming were worked out from the DNA. The top ten clones hold approximately 10% of a sample with 15,000 to 20,000 clones, 75% to 90% of them seen once. The V gene's germline CDR1 is SGHRS and CDR2 YFSETQ. There are 15 residues in the CDR3. V was shortened by 0 bases and J by 5 bases, with 13 bases between the two germline ends.

This receptor was taken from a man older than 75 with acute or convalescent COVID-19. This chain uses TRBV5-1 with TRBJ2-3; perhaps TRBD2 as D (6 bases). The specimen sequenced was peripheral blood. CDR3 in DNA: TGCGCCAGCAGCTTGGTGGGGGGTGTTATAGATACGCAGTATTTT. As protein: CASSLVGGVIDTQYF.